These T cell receptor beta chains were read from a single sample in a study of CD8 T cells in ankylosing spondylitis. TCRdb processed the 5' RACE reads anew with MiXCR; each CDR3 protein has one entry. This table holds about 64,000 distinct CDR3 sequences, over 5% found once. Sequenced sample: synovial fluid, either unsorted or a sorted T cell fraction (not recorded which). These receptors were collected from a male donor with ankylosing spondylitis. Each CDR3 is given with its conserved first and last residue. The D gene is left open where the match is weak. For some rows the clone size is stated as once, few or many, or as a class when expanded; others skip it.

j_gene | d_gene | abundance | v_gene | CDR3nt | CDR3aa
TRBJ1-5 | TRBD1 | few | TRBV6-1 | TGTGCCAGCAGCCACGTCTGGGACAGAAGCAATCAGCCCCAGCATTTT | CASSHVWDRSNQPQHF
TRBJ2-2 | TRBD1 | few | TRBV20-1 | TGCAGTGCTAGAGATAACAGGGGGGCCGGGGAGCTGTTTTTT | CSARDNRGAGELFF
TRBJ2-3 | . | . | TRBV24-1 | TGTGCCACCAGTGACCCCGGACTATCCGCAGATACGCAGTATTTT | CATSDPGLSADTQYF
TRBJ2-2 | . | many | TRBV11-2 | TGTGCCAGCAGCTTAGACGGGGGGAACACCGGGGAGCTGTTTTTT | CASSLDGGNTGELFF
TRBJ2-5 | . | . | TRBV7-9 | TGTGCCAGCAGCTCCTTTGGTGGAGAGACCCAGTACTTC | CASSSFGGETQYF
TRBJ1-1 | . | many | TRBV5-1 | TGCGCCAGCAGCTTGGGAGGTAGGAGGAACACTGAAGCTTTCTTT | CASSLGGRRNTEAFF
TRBJ2-1 | . | many | TRBV7-2 | TGTGCCAGCACCCCCTCCGGGATGACCTACAATGAGCAGTTCTTC | CASTPSGMTYNEQFF
TRBJ1-2 | . | many | TRBV7-2 | TGTGCCAGCAGTTTATGGACGAGTAACTATGGCTACACCTTC | CASSLWTSNYGYTF
TRBJ2-3 | . | . | TRBV20-1 | TGCAGTGCCGGGGGCCTGAGTGCGGGCGTTTTAGATACGCAGTATTTT | CSAGGLSAGVLDTQYF
TRBJ2-6 | . | many | TRBV28 | TGTGCCACCACACAGGGAGCTGGGGCCAACGTCCTGACTTTC | CATTQGAGANVLTF
TRBJ1-3 | . | many | TRBV12-3/TRBV12-4 | TGTGCCAGCAGCATACTGAACTCTGGAAACACCATATATTTT | CASSILNSGNTIYF
TRBJ1-5 | . | many | TRBV19 | TGTGCCAGTAAAGACAGAGACAATCAGCCCCAGCATTTT | CASKDRDNQPQHF
TRBJ2-7 | TRBD2 | . | TRBV7-2 | TGTGCCAGCAGCTTCCTAGCGGGAGGATCCGAGCAGTACTTC | CASSFLAGGSEQYF
TRBJ1-2 | . | . | TRBV6-2/TRBV6-3 | TGTGCCAGCACCCAGGCAGGGAGCCTCTATGGCTACACCTTC | CASTQAGSLYGYTF
TRBJ2-1 | . | many | TRBV5-4 | TGTGCCAGCAGCTTGACGGGGGGCGATGAGCAGTTCTTC | CASSLTGGDEQFF
TRBJ2-1 | TRBD2 | many | TRBV4-3 | TGCGCCAGCAGCCAAAGGTTCGCGGGAGGGATCGATGAGCAGTTCTTC | CASSQRFAGGIDEQFF
TRBJ2-1 | . | few | TRBV20-1 | TGCAGTGCTATAGACGGCTACAATGAGCAGTTCTTC | CSAIDGYNEQFF
TRBJ2-7 | . | few | TRBV2 | TGTGCCACCGCCGGGGTGAGCGGCTCCTACGAGCAGTACTTC | CATAGVSGSYEQYF
TRBJ1-1 | . | many | TRBV28 | TGTGCCAGCCCTTCGGGTGAGACAGTTGTAAACACTGAAGCTTTCTTT | CASPSGETVVNTEAFF
TRBJ2-2 | . | many | TRBV18 | TGTGCCAGCTCACCAAGGGAAGCGGGCTCCGGGGAGCTGTTTTTT | CASSPREAGSGELFF
TRBJ2-1 | . | many | TRBV5-5 | TGTGCCAGCAGCTTGGAAGGTACCAATGAGCAGTTCTTC | CASSLEGTNEQFF
TRBJ2-7 | . | medium-sized | TRBV29-1 | TGCAGCGTTGAAGAGGCAGGGACCCGCTACGAGCAGTACTTC | CSVEEAGTRYEQYF
TRBJ2-3 | TRBD2 | many | TRBV28 | TGTGCCAGCGGGACTAGCATTACAGATACGCAGTATTTT | CASGTSITDTQYF
TRBJ2-7 | . | few | TRBV18 | TGTGCCAGCTCACCACAGACAGGCTTGTACGAGCAGTACTTC | CASSPQTGLYEQYF
TRBJ2-7 | . | many | TRBV10-3 | TGTGCCATCAGTGAGGGGGGCCCCTACGAGCAGTACTTC | CAISEGGPYEQYF
TRBJ2-1 | . | . | TRBV5-5 | TGTGCCAGCAGCGCGAGGGACTACAATGAGCAGTTCTTC | CASSARDYNEQFF
TRBJ1-5 | TRBD1 | . | TRBV7-2 | TGTGCCAGCAGCTTTGACAGGGGCAGACATCAGCCCCAGCATTTT | CASSFDRGRHQPQHF
TRBJ1-1 | . | many | TRBV5-1 | TGCGCCAGCGGGACGAACACTGAAGCTTTCTTT | CASGTNTEAFF
TRBJ2-2 | . | few | TRBV28 | TGTGCCAGCCGTACGAGGCCGAACACCGGGGAGCTGTTTTTT | CASRTRPNTGELFF
TRBJ2-7 | . | many | TRBV18 | TGTGCCAGCTCAGCAAGCCGGGACCCCTACGAGCAGTACTTC | CASSASRDPYEQYF
TRBJ2-7 | TRBD2 | few | TRBV7-9 | TGTGCCAGCAGCTTACTGAGCGGGAGAATATACGAGCAGTACTTC | CASSLLSGRIYEQYF
TRBJ2-7 | . | . | TRBV14 | TGTGCCAGCAGCCACCCAGGCGCCACATCCTACGAGCAGTACTTC | CASSHPGATSYEQYF
TRBJ2-7 | TRBD2 | many | TRBV27 | TGTGCCAGCAGTCACGGGAGGGCCTCGCACGAGCAGTACTTC | CASSHGRASHEQYF